This T cell receptor beta chain was recorded in a study of shared clonotypes between healthy human individuals. This clone came up once. Antigen specificity is unknown. A read error may explain this, as a much larger clone is one base away. Other DNA variants within this sample encode the same CDR3. Trimming stripped 0 bases from V and 2 bases from J, with 14 bases between. The germline CDR1 and CDR2 sequences are LNHNV and YYDKDF (reference sequence). The CDR3 loop spans 16 amino acids. Study findings and constraints: In the sorted subsets, rarefaction showed sequencing was incomplete despite large depth. Non-shared clonotypes had lower generation probabilities than those shared by all four donors.

The sorted-subset replicate PCRs were given 200 ng DNA, which is 30,000 to 35,000 T cell genomes. The protocol was immunoSEQ multiplex PCR, while the TCRdb copy is restricted to in-frame clones and leaves out a portion. Seen here are under 85,000 clones, over 55% observed once, and the top ten hold about 51%. The sample taken for sequencing was memory CD8+ T cells sorted from blood. Subset described: CD45RO+ cells pooled with CCR7-negative TemRA cells. This clonotype originated in a man aged 25-45 years in good health. The rearrangement joins TRBV15 to TRBJ2-7; D possibly corresponds to TRBD1 (6 bases). CDR3 in amino acids: CATSREKDSSTYEQYF. The CDR3 bases are TGTGCCACCAGCAGAGAAAAGGACAGTTCGACCTACGAGCAGTACTTC.